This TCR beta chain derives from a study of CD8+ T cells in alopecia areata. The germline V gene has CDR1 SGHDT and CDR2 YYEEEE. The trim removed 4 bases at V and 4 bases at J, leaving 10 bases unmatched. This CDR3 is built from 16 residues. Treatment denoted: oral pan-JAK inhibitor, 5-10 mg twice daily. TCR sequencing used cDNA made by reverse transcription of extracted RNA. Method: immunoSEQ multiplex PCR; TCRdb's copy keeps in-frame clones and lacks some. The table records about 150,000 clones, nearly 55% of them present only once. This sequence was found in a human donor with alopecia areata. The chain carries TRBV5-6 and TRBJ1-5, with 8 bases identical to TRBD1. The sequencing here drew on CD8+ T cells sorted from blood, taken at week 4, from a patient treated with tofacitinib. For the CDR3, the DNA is TGTGCCAGCAGCCTTAACGACAGGGGACCAAATCAGCCCCAGCATTTT. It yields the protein CASSLNDRGPNQPQHF.